These 15 T cell receptor beta chains were sequenced from one sample in a study of blood T cell repertoires in COVID-19. This table comes from immunoSEQ multiplex PCR, and its TCRdb copy is limited to in-frame clones, with some not included. The sample gives under 35,000 clones, around 90% of which show up once; less than 9.5% is in the top ten. Material for sequencing was peripheral blood. Every receptor here comes from a woman in her forties or fifties with active COVID-19.

This rearrangement joins TRBV7-8 to TRBJ2-3; TRBD2 is a possible D gene (5 bases). Germline loops: CDR1 SGHVS, CDR2 FQNEAQ. The CDR3 loop spans 15 amino acids. The V and J ends lost 5 bases and 1 base respectively, with 13 bases between them. CDR3 sequence: CASSPRGRGTDTQYF. CDR3 nucleotide sequence: TGTGCCAGCAGCCCCCGAGGGCGGGGCACAGATACGCAGTATTTT.

This chain connects TRBV19 to TRBJ1-5; D is unresolved. Germline V gives CDR1 LNHDA, CDR2 SQIVND (reference sequence). There are 15 residues in the CDR3. The V gene lost 5 bases and the J gene lost 2 bases, with 13 bases spanning the gap. CDR3 sequence (DNA): TGTGCCAGTAGTTATTTTGGGGAGGGCAATCAGCCCCAGCATTTT. Translation gives CASSYFGEGNQPQHF.

This chain joins TRBV19 and TRBJ2-2; D is undetermined. In germline, CDR1 is LNHDA, CDR2 SQIVND (reference sequence). The CDR3 length is 16 residues. Trimming stripped 5 bases from V and 3 bases from J, with 16 bases between. DNA of the CDR3: TGTGCCAGTAGTCCCGATATTAATGGAGACACCGGGGAGCTGTTTTTT. This sequence encodes CASSPDINGDTGELFF.

The CDR3 DNA sequence: TGCGCCAGCAGCTTGTCCGGGGAAGAGACCCAGTACTTC. Its protein product is CASSLSGEETQYF. The genes are TRBV5-1 and TRBJ2-5; D perhaps matches TRBD2 (5 bases). V lost 1 base to trimming and J lost 3 bases, with 7 bases between them. This CDR3 spans 13 amino acids. Germline V CDR1 and CDR2: SGHRS, YFSETQ.

This sequence joins TRBV5-8 and TRBJ2-7, with 13 bases fitting TRBD2. This CDR3 contains 15 residues. Unmatched junction bases numbered 4, after V lost 3 bases and J lost 4 bases. From germline, CDR1 is SGHTS and CDR2 YDEGEE. DNA of the CDR3: TGTGCCAGCAGCTGGGGACTAGCGGGGTTTTACGAGCAGTACTTC. Translation gives CASSWGLAGFYEQYF.

This rearrangement joins TRBV5-6 to TRBJ2-2; D remains unclear. Trimming removed 2 bases at V and 4 bases at J, with 6 bases between. This CDR3 comprises 13 residues. Germline V gene sequence: CDR1 SGHDT, CDR2 YYEEEE. The CDR3: CASSFGATGELFF. Written as DNA, the CDR3 is TGTGCCAGCAGCTTTGGAGCCACCGGGGAGCTGTTTTTT.

The J gene is TRBJ1-1, the V gene TRBV28, with 7 bases lining up with TRBD1. The V and J ends lost 7 bases and 1 base, in that order; junction bases with no gene match: 9. Germline-derived CDR1 and CDR2 are MDHEN and SYDVKM. This CDR3 is built from 15 residues. In nucleotides, the CDR3 is TGTGCCAGCACCCGACAGGGCGGAGGGAACACTGAAGCTTTCTTT. It yields the protein CASTRQGGGNTEAFF. Looking up the rest from reference TRBV28 and TRBJ1-1 gives the full variable domain: DVKVTQSSRYLVKRTGEKVFLECVQDMDHENMFWYRQDPGLGLRLIYFSYDVKMKEKGDIPEGYSVSREKKERFSLILESASTNQTSMYLCASTRQGGGNTEAFFGQGTRLTVV.

The rearrangement links TRBV2 to TRBJ2-7, with 7 bases aligning to TRBD2. This CDR3 comprises 15 residues. The V and J ends lost 6 bases and 3 bases, in that order; junction bases with no gene match: 11. Germline-derived CDR1 and CDR2 are SNHLY and FYNNEI. This CDR3 is CASSPRGGVIYEQYF. CDR3 in DNA: TGTGCCAGCAGCCCCCGTGGGGGGGTTATCTACGAGCAGTACTTC.

The CDR3 nucleotides read TGTGCCAGCAGCTGGGCGGGACAGTGGGGAAACATTCAGTACTTC. Amino acids: CASSWAGQWGNIQYF. This chain connects TRBV11-2 to TRBJ2-4; weak D call: TRBD1 (7 bases). Trimming took 4 bases from V and 6 from J, leaving 16 bases between them. Germline V gives CDR1 SGHAT, CDR2 FQNNGV. The CDR3 totals 15 residues. Complete variable domain (other parts from reference TRBV11-2 and TRBJ2-4): EAGVAQSPRYKIIEKRQSVAFWCNPISGHATLYWYQQILGQGPKLLIQFQNNGVVDDSQLPKDRFSAERLKGVDSTLKIQPAKLEDSAVYLCASSWAGQWGNIQYFGAGTRLSVL.

The chain couples TRBV20-1 to TRBJ2-1; 8 bases are a match to TRBD1. With 3 bases clipped from V and 3 bases from J, the junction kept 25 bases outside the gene matches. Germline values: CDR1 DFQATT, CDR2 SNEGSKA (reference sequence). The CDR3 is 21 residues long. CDR3 amino acids: CSASKSRTGTGRLRGYNEQFF. Here the CDR3 DNA reads TGCAGTGCTAGTAAGAGCCGAACCGGGACAGGTCGGTTAAGAGGCTACAATGAGCAGTTCTTC.

The CDR3 DNA follows: TGTGCCAGCAGTTCCAGGGACAGGAACACTGAAGCTTTCTTT. This codes for CASSSRDRNTEAFF. The rearrangement links TRBV27 to TRBJ1-1, with 7 bases matching TRBD1. The germline CDR1 and CDR2 sequences are MNHEY and SMNVEV (reference sequence). V was pared by 4 bases and J by 1 base, with 3 bases of the junction left unmatched. The length of the CDR3 is 14 residues.

The chain employs TRBV27 and TRBJ2-7; 7 positions agree with TRBD2. The CDR3 loop spans 16 amino acids. The V and J ends lost 5 bases and 0 bases, in that order; junction bases with no gene match: 10. Per the germline V gene, CDR1 is MNHEY and CDR2 is SMNVEV (reference sequence). The CDR3 nucleotides are TGTGCCAGCAGTCCCGGGGGGACCGAAAGCTCCTACGAGCAGTACTTC. This codes for CASSPGGTESSYEQYF.

This clone appeared once. The chain joins TRBV7-9 to TRBJ1-2, with 11 bases identical to TRBD1. CDR3 size: 14 residues. CDR1 is SEHNR, CDR2 FQNEAQ, per germline (reference sequence). V lost 4 bases, J lost 7 bases, and 5 bases stayed unmatched. The CDR3 protein is CASSSSDRGLGYTF. The CDR3 DNA reads as TGTGCCAGCAGCTCATCGGACAGGGGGCTTGGCTACACCTTC.

The V call is TRBV5-4, the J call TRBJ2-1, with D perhaps matching TRBD1 (6 bases). The CDR3 loop spans 15 amino acids. Trimming cost V 3 bases and J 8 bases, with 18 bases left between them. The V gene's germline CDR1 is SGHNT and CDR2 YYREEE (reference sequence). CDR3 residues: CASSSGPGVFDEQFF. CDR3 nucleotides: TGTGCCAGCAGCTCCGGGCCAGGGGTTTTTGATGAGCAGTTCTTC.

This chain uses TRBV5-6 with TRBJ2-7; TRBD2 agrees at 8 bases. The CDR3 runs 12 residues. With 1 base clipped from V and 9 bases from J, the junction kept 3 bases outside the gene matches. Germline V lookup: CDR1 SGHDT, CDR2 YYEEEE. CDR3 sequence: CASSLTSGVQYF. The CDR3 bases are TGTGCCAGCAGCTTGACTAGCGGAGTGCAGTACTTC.